This TCR beta chain derives from a study of shared clonotypes between healthy human individuals. Comment on this clone: Its antigen is unidentified.

Libraries were prepared by immunoSEQ multiplex PCR; TCRdb keeps only in-frame clonotypes and omits some of them. The table shows some 2,500,000 clones, with 85% to 95% occurring only once. The CDR3 is 14 residues long. V shed 0 bases and J shed 2 bases, with 7 bases lying between them. Germline V CDR1 and CDR2: SGHTA, FQGNSA. Findings and caveats of the study: Clonotypes shared by all four sorted-subset donors had higher generation probabilities than non-shared clonotypes.

The chain carries TRBV7-2 and TRBJ2-5, with TRBD2 as a possible D gene (6 bases). Sequenced material: naive CD4+ T cells from PBMCs. The subset denotes: CD45RA+ positively selected. The sequence derives from a man between 18 and 29 years old in good health. Some clones in this sample may be carry-over from other donors' samples. DNA of the CDR3: TGTGCCAGCAGCTTAGCGCGGGATCAAGAGACCCAGTACTTC. It is translated as CASSLARDQETQYF.